Listed below are T cell receptor beta chains from one sample, sequenced in a study of blood T cell repertoires in COVID-19. Generated by immunoSEQ multiplex PCR, the TCRdb table keeps only in-frame clones and is missing some. In the table there are about 140,000 clones, about four fifths of which are singletons. Specimen: peripheral blood. All receptors come from a woman aged 60-75 years with acute or convalescent COVID-19. CDR3s leave out the opening cysteine and the closing phenylalanine or tryptophan. Some rows have no size entry. The others give once, few or many, or a class for an expanded clone.

v_gene	abundance	j_gene	CDR3aa
TRBV5-5	-	TRBJ1-1	ASSGRDRSLAF
TRBV19	once	TRBJ2-2	ASSMTSGRYTGELF
TRBV28	-	TRBJ2-7	ASSPNIGTSGRVGEQY
TRBV6-2/TRBV6-3	-	TRBJ2-7	ASSYTYVEQY
TRBV20-1	few	TRBJ2-7	SVWGGKEQY
TRBV7-3	-	TRBJ2-3	ASSLRVLAGVDTQY
TRBV4-1	-	TRBJ2-7	ASSPMWGENYEQY
TRBV6-1	-	TRBJ1-1	ASSERGNTEAF
TRBV2	-	TRBJ2-1	ASRGLAVPSSYNEQF
TRBV6-2/TRBV6-3	-	TRBJ2-7	ASSSPTWTSGSYEQY
TRBV6-5	-	TRBJ2-2	ASSYLTGELF
TRBV4-3	-	TRBJ1-2	ASSQEIGRAGYT
TRBV4-1	-	TRBJ2-5	ASSLSRLAGGPQETQY
TRBV6-5	few	TRBJ1-2	ASSYSRGHDYGYT
TRBV15	-	TRBJ1-1	ATSRAGGSAF
TRBV28	-	TRBJ1-1	ASTFSGTEAF
TRBV18	-	TRBJ2-2	ASSPARDSITGELF
TRBV6-6	-	TRBJ2-5	ASSYPAGGKETQY
TRBV28	-	TRBJ1-5	ASTQAGISNQPQH
TRBV10-2	-	TRBJ2-2	ASRIEGLANTGELF
TRBV28	-	TRBJ2-7	ASGWTGAYEQY
TRBV4-2	-	TRBJ2-5	ASSQETGPQTQY
TRBV6-5	-	TRBJ2-2	ATNARTGYTGELF
TRBV2	-	TRBJ2-7	ASSVAGVRAAQY
TRBV19	-	TRBJ2-5	ASSPRLAGEETQY
TRBV13	-	TRBJ2-5	ASSYRPGEKTQY
TRBV15	-	TRBJ2-7	ATSRDPPGTYEQY
TRBV11-3	-	TRBJ1-4	ASSPLGGSNEKLF
TRBV4-2	-	TRBJ2-3	ASSQEREWTDTQY
TRBV18	-	TRBJ2-7	ASSPQVESPYEQY
TRBV27	few	TRBJ1-6	ASSQITGTGETLYNSPLH
TRBV24-1	-	TRBJ2-5	ATRPTGTEAQETQY
TRBV18	once	TRBJ1-3	ASSPQGLAGNTIY
TRBV2	-	TRBJ2-7	ASSEGLGRSGEQY
TRBV30	-	TRBJ2-7	AWSRSSYEQY
TRBV29-1	-	TRBJ1-2	SAQTSGGDYGYT
TRBV6-6	-	TRBJ2-7	ASSRQGPTYEQY
TRBV30	-	TRBJ2-3	AWTSGHRFVTQY
TRBV4-3	-	TRBJ1-2	ASSQEGRQGASFYGYT
TRBV7-8	-	TRBJ2-7	ASSLHPGTPNSYEQY
TRBV10-2	-	TRBJ2-2	ASSTGVDTGELF
TRBV19	-	TRBJ2-3	ASSIVIGGGTDTQY
TRBV5-4	-	TRBJ2-5	ASSFGGGETQY